Below, 2 T cell receptor beta chains from the same sample are listed, as sequenced in a study of human versus mouse CDR3 diversity and MHC coevolution. The table came from immunoSEQ multiplex PCR; TCRdb's copy has only in-frame clones and leaves some out. Seen here are about 83,000 clones, less than 95% observed once, and the top ten hold around 0.15%. Sequenced sample: naive CD4+ T cells from blood. Subset denoted: CD45RO-negative CD62L-positive naive CD4 T cells. Source of these receptors: a person between 25 and 69 years old in good health.

This clone was picked up one time. The chain uses TRBV5-1 and TRBJ2-3, with TRBD2 identical over 9 bases. This CDR3 region has 19 residues. Per the germline V gene, CDR1 is SGHRS and CDR2 is YFSETQ. V was clipped by 4 bases and J by 0 bases; unmatched bases: 15. CDR3 protein: CASSVGWSSGASSTDTQYF. CDR3 coding DNA: TGCGCCAGCAGCGTGGGGTGGTCTAGCGGGGCTTCTAGCACAGATACGCAGTATTTT.

V gene TRBV28 combines with J gene TRBJ2-5; weak D call: TRBD2 (6 bases). The V end lost 7 bases, the J end lost 7 bases, and 16 bases lay between the germline ends. Germline V gene sequence: CDR1 MDHEN, CDR2 SYDVKM. CDR3 length: 13 residues. This CDR3 is CASTSGGAGTQYF. CDR3 DNA sequence: TGTGCCAGCACCTCCGGAGGGGCTGGGACCCAGTACTTC. The variable domain in full, completed from reference TRBV28 and TRBJ2-5, reads DVKVTQSSRYLVKRTGEKVFLECVQDMDHENMFWYRQDPGLGLRLIYFSYDVKMKEKGDIPEGYSVSREKKERFSLILESASTNQTSMYLCASTSGGAGTQYFGPGTRLLVL.